These 24 T cell receptor beta chains originate from one sample sequenced in a study of Tregs in tolerant kidney transplant recipients. FACS sorting followed an approximately 6-day coculture of CFSE-labeled recipient PBMCs with irradiated graft donor PBMCs. Clones were sequenced by immunoSEQ multiplex PCR, and TCRdb holds only the in-frame ones, with some missing. The sample includes about 8,300 clones, around a third seen only once; the top ten take about 5.8%. What these receptors recognize is not known. The specimen was CD8+ T cells from blood cultured with allogeneic cells, collected before the transplant. The receptors stem from a human patient who received a combined kidney and bone marrow transplant.

This clone showed up just a few times. The chain joins TRBV14 to TRBJ2-7; 7 bases line up with TRBD1. J lost 1 base, V lost 0 bases, and 3 bases had no gene match. The CDR3 is 15 amino acids. CDR1 is SGHDN, CDR2 FVKESK, per germline. The CDR3 sequence: CASSQEGQLSYEQYF. In nucleotides, the CDR3 is TGTGCCAGCAGCCAAGAGGGACAGCTATCCTACGAGCAGTACTTC.

This clone was recorded a few times. This chain uses TRBV6-1 with TRBJ2-7, with no clear D. Per the germline V gene, CDR1 is MNHNS and CDR2 is SASEGT. This CDR3 has 14 amino acids. This CDR3 reads CVFYKRKTAYEQYF. The CDR3, as DNA: TGTGTTTTTTACAAGAGGAAGACGGCATACGAGCAGTACTTC.

The rearrangement links TRBV4-2 to TRBJ2-7; TRBD1 matches at 7 bases. Looked up from germline, CDR1 is LGHNA and CDR2 is YNFKEQ. V shed 4 bases and J 3 bases; nucleotides not matched to a gene: 6. The CDR3 consists of 14 residues. CDR3 nucleotide sequence: TGTGCCAGCAGCCCAGGGACAGCGAACTACGAGCAGTACTTC. Translated, it gives CASSPGTANYEQYF.

In this sample, this clone turned up a few times. The V gene is TRBV19, the J gene TRBJ2-1, with D tentatively TRBD1 (5 bases). The CDR3 contains 12 residues. Germline V gene lookup returns CDR1 LNHDA and CDR2 SQIVND (reference sequence). Trimming cost V 5 bases and J 8 bases, with 10 bases left between them. The chain's CDR3 is CASSGRADEQFF. Here the CDR3 DNA reads TGTGCCAGTAGTGGCAGGGCGGATGAGCAGTTCTTC.

This clone was picked up a small number of times. The V and J genes are TRBV4-1 and TRBJ2-5, with a possible D match to TRBD2 (5 bases). Trimming pared 0 bases from V and 5 bases from J, leaving 13 bases between. The V gene's germline CDR1 is MGHRA and CDR2 YSYEKL. The CDR3 consists of 15 residues. The CDR3 protein is CASSQDRASWETQYF. The DNA of the CDR3 is TGCGCCAGCAGCCAAGATCGAGCTAGCTGGGAGACCCAGTACTTC.

The chain links TRBV5-5 to TRBJ2-7; no clear D. Germline CDR1 reads SGHKS; CDR2 reads YYEKEE (reference sequence). The germline V and J ends were trimmed by 4 bases and 0 bases, with 11 bases remaining between them. The length of the CDR3 is 14 residues. The CDR3 loop reads CASSPMISSYEQYF. The DNA for the CDR3 is TGTGCCAGCAGCCCCATGATTAGCTCCTACGAGCAGTACTTC.

The chain links TRBV7-2 to TRBJ2-5; 9 bases line up with TRBD2. V lost 6 bases to trimming and J lost 1 base; unmatched junction nucleotides: 9. The CDR3 runs 16 residues. The germline V gene encodes CDR1 SGHTA and CDR2 FQGNSA. CDR3: CASSPGTSLGQETQYF. CDR3 coding DNA: TGTGCCAGCAGTCCCGGGACTAGCCTGGGCCAAGAGACCCAGTACTTC.

This chain joins TRBV27 and TRBJ2-7; D is possibly TRBD2 (6 bases). Germline V lookup: CDR1 MNHEY, CDR2 SMNVEV (reference sequence). V was clipped by 6 bases and J by 4 bases, with 16 bases between them. The length of the CDR3 is 14 residues. CDR3 amino acids: CASSMGRTAYEQYF. CDR3 bases: TGTGCCAGCAGCATGGGGAGGACGGCATACGAGCAGTACTTC.

The chain joins TRBV5-5 to TRBJ2-6, with 7 bases that match TRBD1. Per germline, CDR1 SGHKS and CDR2 YYEKEE (reference sequence). The CDR3 consists of 18 residues. V lost 1 base to trimming and J lost 0 bases; unmatched junction nucleotides: 7. The CDR3 reads CASSLLGTDYSGANVLTF. In DNA, the CDR3 is TGTGCCAGCAGCTTGCTCGGGACAGATTACTCTGGGGCCAACGTCCTGACTTTC.

The CDR3 sequence is CASSKDRARSYEQYF. Written as DNA, the CDR3 is TGCGCCAGCAGTAAGGACAGGGCAAGATCCTACGAGCAGTACTTC. The chain carries TRBV10-2 and TRBJ2-7, with 8 bases identical to TRBD1. Germline V gene sequence: CDR1 WSHSY, CDR2 SAAADI. The V and J ends lost 5 bases and 1 base, in that order; junction bases with no gene match: 7. The length of the CDR3 is 15 residues.

The V call is TRBV27, the J call TRBJ2-7, with 10 bases matching TRBD2. CDR1 and CDR2 from the germline V gene are MNHEY and SMNVEV (reference sequence). The CDR3 has 16 amino acids. J lost 2 bases, V lost 3 bases, and 7 bases had no gene match. CDR3 DNA sequence: TGTGCCAGCAGTTTTCTTTTAGCGGGAGGAGCCTACGAGCAGTACTTC. It codes for CASSFLLAGGAYEQYF.

The chain carries TRBV7-3 and TRBJ2-1; 8 nucleotides agree with TRBD2. J gave up 8 bases and V 5 bases, and 11 bases lay outside the gene matches. This CDR3 comprises 15 residues. Germline V lookup: CDR1 SGHTA, CDR2 FQGTGA. CDR3 protein: CASSQRPILADEQFF. CDR3 in DNA: TGTGCCAGCAGCCAAAGACCGATACTAGCGGATGAGCAGTTCTTC.

This clone has only a few counts. The chain couples TRBV7-6 to TRBJ2-7; D is possibly TRBD2 (5 bases). The length of the CDR3 is 15 residues. The germline CDR1 and CDR2 sequences are SGHVS and FNYEAQ. V dropped 4 bases and J dropped 0 bases, with 13 bases sitting between them. CDR3 nucleotide sequence: TGTGCCAGCAGCTCACCGCGAGGGTACTCCTACGAGCAGTACTTC. Its translation is CASSSPRGYSYEQYF. The variable domain in full, completed from reference TRBV7-6 and TRBJ2-7, reads GAGVSQSPRYKVTKRGQDVALRCDPISGHVSLYWYRQALGQGPEFLTYFNYEAQQDKSGLPNDRFSAERPEGSISTLTIQRTEQRDSAMYRCASSSPRGYSYEQYFGPGTRLTVT.

The V and J genes are TRBV28 and TRBJ1-5, with 9 bases aligning to TRBD1. This CDR3 has 18 residues. The V and J ends lost 6 bases and 3 bases, in that order; junction bases with no gene match: 15. Germline V lookup: CDR1 MDHEN, CDR2 SYDVKM. CDR3: CASSFTPGTGIVNQPQHF. CDR3 nucleotides: TGTGCCAGCAGCTTTACTCCCGGGACAGGGATAGTCAATCAGCCCCAGCATTTT.

The V gene is TRBV9, the J gene TRBJ2-1; 8 nucleotides match TRBD2. The CDR3 spans 16 residues. V shed 2 bases, J shed 5 bases, and the junction held 9 bases outside the gene matches. Germline CDR1 and CDR2: SGDLS and YYNGEE. CDR3 loop: CASSVMAGGPHNEQFF. In DNA form, the CDR3 reads TGTGCCAGCAGCGTCATGGCGGGAGGCCCCCACAATGAGCAGTTCTTC.

The table lists this clone with a few counts. The J gene is TRBJ1-2, the V gene TRBV7-2, with D maybe TRBD1 (6 bases). Germline V CDR1 and CDR2: SGHTA, FQGNSA. CDR3 length equals 19 residues. Trimming took off 5 bases at V and 5 bases at J, with 30 bases between the two ends. The CDR3: CASSPTKPGQILFYYGYTF. CDR3 DNA sequence: TGTGCCAGCAGCCCTACGAAGCCGGGACAAATCCTATTTTATTATGGCTACACCTTC.

V usage is TRBV28 and J usage is TRBJ2-7; 8 bases are shared with TRBD2. The CDR3 consists of 16 residues. With V trimmed by 2 bases and J by 7 bases, 13 bases remained unmatched. Germline V CDR1 and CDR2: MDHEN, SYDVKM. In DNA form, the CDR3 reads TGTGCCAGCAGTTTAGGGGGGACGGGAGGGAGGGGAGAGCAGTACTTC. Translated, it gives CASSLGGTGGRGEQYF.

The gene calls are TRBV29-1 and TRBJ1-1; D gene uncertain. CDR1 SQVTM and CDR2 ANQGSEA come from the germline V gene. Trimming shortened V by 4 bases and J by 5 bases, and 11 bases separated the two germline ends. CDR3 length: 12 amino acids. DNA of the CDR3: TGCAGCGTTGGAATATCAGGAACTGAAGCTTTCTTT. Translating gives CSVGISGTEAFF.

The V call is TRBV4-1, the J call TRBJ2-5; D ambiguous. CDR3 length: 13 residues. Trimming stripped 0 bases from V and 5 bases from J, with 7 bases between. Looked up from germline, CDR1 is MGHRA and CDR2 is YSYEKL. The CDR3 nucleotides read TGCGCCAGCAGCCAAGATGACGGGGAGACCCAGTACTTC. The encoded protein is CASSQDDGETQYF.

The sample holds a few counts of this clone. V and J are TRBV25-1 and TRBJ2-2; the D gene is possibly TRBD1 (5 bases). This CDR3 comprises 12 residues. Germline V gene data show CDR1 as MGHDK and CDR2 as SYGVNS. Trimming cost V 7 bases and J 3 bases, with 6 bases left between them. The CDR3 here is CASIGDTGELFF. In DNA, the CDR3 is TGTGCCAGCATAGGGGACACCGGGGAGCTGTTTTTT.

This clone was seen a handful of times. The rearrangement uses TRBV13 and TRBJ2-7; 13 bases match TRBD2. The CDR3 consists of 18 residues. V shed 1 base, J shed 7 bases, and the junction held 13 bases outside the gene matches. Germline V lookup: CDR1 PRHDT, CDR2 FYEKMQ (reference sequence). CDR3 DNA: TGTGCCAGCAGCTTAGAACTAGCGGGAGGGCCCCACGATAAGGAGCAGTACTTC. Its protein is CASSLELAGGPHDKEQYF.

The chain carries TRBV5-1 and TRBJ2-7; D is ambiguous. The CDR3 has 13 amino acids. Germline lookup yields CDR1 SGHRS and CDR2 YFSETQ. V lost 1 base and J 3 bases, leaving 8 bases between the germline ends. CDR3: CASSLTVDYEQYF. CDR3 DNA sequence: TGCGCCAGCAGCTTGACGGTAGACTACGAGCAGTACTTC.

This clone was seen more than once but under ten times. V and J are TRBV6-5 and TRBJ2-7; TRBD1 matches 8 bases. The CDR3 is made up of 15 amino acids. Unmatched junction bases numbered 15, after V lost 10 bases and J lost 4 bases. Germline V CDR1 and CDR2: MNHEY, SVGAGI. CDR3 loop: CAILGRTGLLYEQYF. The CDR3 DNA reads TGTGCCATCCTTGGACGGACAGGGCTTTTATACGAGCAGTACTTC.

This clone has a handful of counts. This chain links TRBV27 with TRBJ2-1, with 11 positions matching TRBD2. The CDR3 runs 16 residues. CDR1 is MNHEY, CDR2 SMNVEV, per germline (reference sequence). J lost 9 bases, V lost 3 bases, and 10 bases had no gene match. The chain's CDR3 is CASSFQLAGGPVEQFF. The CDR3 DNA sequence: TGTGCCAGCAGTTTCCAGTTAGCGGGAGGGCCGGTTGAGCAGTTCTTC.